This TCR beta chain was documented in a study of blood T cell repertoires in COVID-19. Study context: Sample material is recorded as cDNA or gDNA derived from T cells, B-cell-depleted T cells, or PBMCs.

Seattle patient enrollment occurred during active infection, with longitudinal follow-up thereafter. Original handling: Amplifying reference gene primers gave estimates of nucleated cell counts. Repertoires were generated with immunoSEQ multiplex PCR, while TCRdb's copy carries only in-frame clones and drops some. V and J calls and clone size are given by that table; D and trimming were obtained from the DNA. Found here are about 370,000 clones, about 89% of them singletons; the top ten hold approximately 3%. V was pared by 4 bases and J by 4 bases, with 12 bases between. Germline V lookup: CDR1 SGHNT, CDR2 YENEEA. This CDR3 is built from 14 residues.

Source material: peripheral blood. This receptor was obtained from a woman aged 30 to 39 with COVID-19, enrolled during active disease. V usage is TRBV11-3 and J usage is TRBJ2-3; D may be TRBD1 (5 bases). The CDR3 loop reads CASSSGQGADTQYF. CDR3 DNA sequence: TGTGCCAGCAGCTCGGGTCAGGGCGCAGATACGCAGTATTTT. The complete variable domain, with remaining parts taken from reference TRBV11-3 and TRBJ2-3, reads EAGVVQSPRYKIIEKKQPVAFWCNPISGHNTLYWYLQNLGQGPELLIRYENEEAVDDSQLPKDRFSAERLKGVDSTLKIQPAELGDSAVYLCASSSGQGADTQYFGPGTRLTVL.